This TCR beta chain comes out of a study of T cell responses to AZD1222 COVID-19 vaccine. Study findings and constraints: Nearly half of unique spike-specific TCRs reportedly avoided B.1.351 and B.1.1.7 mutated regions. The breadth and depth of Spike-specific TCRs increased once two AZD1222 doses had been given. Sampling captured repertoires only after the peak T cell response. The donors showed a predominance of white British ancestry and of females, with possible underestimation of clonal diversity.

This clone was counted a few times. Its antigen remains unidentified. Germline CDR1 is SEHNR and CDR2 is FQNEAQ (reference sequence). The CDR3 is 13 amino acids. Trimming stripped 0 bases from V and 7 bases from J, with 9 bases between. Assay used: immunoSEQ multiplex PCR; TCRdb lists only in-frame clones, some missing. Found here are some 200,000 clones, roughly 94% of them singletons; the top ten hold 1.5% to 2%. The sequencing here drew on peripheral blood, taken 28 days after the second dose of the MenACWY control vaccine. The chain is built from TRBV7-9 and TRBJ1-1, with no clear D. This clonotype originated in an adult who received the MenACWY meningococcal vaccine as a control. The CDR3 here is CASSLALGIEAFF. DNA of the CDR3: TGTGCCAGCAGCTTAGCGTTGGGAATTGAAGCTTTCTTT.